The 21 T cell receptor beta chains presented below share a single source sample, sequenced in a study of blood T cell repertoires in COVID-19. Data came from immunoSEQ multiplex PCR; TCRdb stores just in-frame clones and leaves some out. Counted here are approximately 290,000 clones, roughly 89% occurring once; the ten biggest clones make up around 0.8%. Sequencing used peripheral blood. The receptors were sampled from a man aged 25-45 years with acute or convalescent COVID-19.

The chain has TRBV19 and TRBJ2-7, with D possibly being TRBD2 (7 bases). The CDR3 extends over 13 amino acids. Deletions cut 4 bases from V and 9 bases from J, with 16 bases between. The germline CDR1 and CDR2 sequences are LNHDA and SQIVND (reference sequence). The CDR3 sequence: CASSNPPGEGQYF. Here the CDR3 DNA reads TGTGCCAGTAGTAACCCCCCAGGGGAGGGGCAGTACTTC.

The CDR3 sequence: CASQGGLDEQYF. CDR3 sequence (DNA): TGTGCCAGTCAGGGGGGCTTGGACGAGCAGTACTTC. This rearrangement joins TRBV28 to TRBJ2-7; a possible D gene is TRBD1 (7 bases). V was clipped by 9 bases and J by 5 bases, with 14 bases between them. This CDR3 has 12 amino acids. In germline, CDR1 is MDHEN, CDR2 SYDVKM. Complete variable domain (other parts from reference TRBV28 and TRBJ2-7): DVKVTQSSRYLVKRTGEKVFLECVQDMDHENMFWYRQDPGLGLRLIYFSYDVKMKEKGDIPEGYSVSREKKERFSLILESASTNQTSMYLCASQGGLDEQYFGPGTRLTVT.

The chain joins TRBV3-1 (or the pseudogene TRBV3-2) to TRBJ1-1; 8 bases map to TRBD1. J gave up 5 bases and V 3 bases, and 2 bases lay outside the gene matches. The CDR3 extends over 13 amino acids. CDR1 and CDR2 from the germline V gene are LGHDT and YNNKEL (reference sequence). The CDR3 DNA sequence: TGTGCCAGCAGCCATACAGGGGGGACTGAAGCTTTCTTT. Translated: CASSHTGGTEAFF.

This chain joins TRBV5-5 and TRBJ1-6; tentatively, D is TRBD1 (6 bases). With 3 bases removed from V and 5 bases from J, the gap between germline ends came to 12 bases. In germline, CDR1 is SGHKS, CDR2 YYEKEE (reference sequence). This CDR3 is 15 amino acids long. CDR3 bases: TGTGCCAGCAGCTACAGCCGGGACAATAATTCACCCCTCCACTTT. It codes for CASSYSRDNNSPLHF.

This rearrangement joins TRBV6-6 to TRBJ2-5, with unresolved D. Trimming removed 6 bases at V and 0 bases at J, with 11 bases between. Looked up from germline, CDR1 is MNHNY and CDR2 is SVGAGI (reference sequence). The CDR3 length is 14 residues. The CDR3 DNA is TGTGCCAGCAGAATCTCGGAGTACCAAGAGACCCAGTACTTC. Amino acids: CASRISEYQETQYF.

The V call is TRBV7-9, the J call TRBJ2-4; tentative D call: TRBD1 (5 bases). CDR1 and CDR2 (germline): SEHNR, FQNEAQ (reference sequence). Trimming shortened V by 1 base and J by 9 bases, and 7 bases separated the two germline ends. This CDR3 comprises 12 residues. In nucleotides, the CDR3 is TGTGCCAGCAGCTTAGAAAGGGGCATTCAGTACTTC. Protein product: CASSLERGIQYF.

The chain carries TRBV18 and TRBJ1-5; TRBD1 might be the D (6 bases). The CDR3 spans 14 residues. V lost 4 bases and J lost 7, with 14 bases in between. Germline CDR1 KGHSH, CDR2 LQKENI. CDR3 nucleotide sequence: TGTGCCAGCTCACAAACAGGGATAGGGCAGCCCCAGCATTTT. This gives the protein CASSQTGIGQPQHF.

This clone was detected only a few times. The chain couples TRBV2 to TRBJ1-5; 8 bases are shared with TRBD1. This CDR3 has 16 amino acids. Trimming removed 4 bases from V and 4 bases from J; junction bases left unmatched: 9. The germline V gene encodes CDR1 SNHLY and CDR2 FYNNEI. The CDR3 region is CASSGSGGHPNQPQHF. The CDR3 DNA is TGTGCCAGCAGTGGATCAGGGGGCCACCCTAATCAGCCCCAGCATTTT.

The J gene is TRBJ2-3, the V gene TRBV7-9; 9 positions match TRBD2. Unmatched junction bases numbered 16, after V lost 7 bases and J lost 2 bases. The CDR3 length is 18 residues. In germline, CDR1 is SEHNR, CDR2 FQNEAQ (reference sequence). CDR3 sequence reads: CASNFPGLARGDTDTQYF. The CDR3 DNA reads TGTGCCAGCAACTTTCCGGGACTAGCTAGAGGGGACACAGATACGCAGTATTTT.

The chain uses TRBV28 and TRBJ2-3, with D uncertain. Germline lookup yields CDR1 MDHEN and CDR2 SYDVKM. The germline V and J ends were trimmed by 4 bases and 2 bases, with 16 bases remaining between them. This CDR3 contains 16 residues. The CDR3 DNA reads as TGTGCCAGCAGTTCCCCTAGAGGTCCTTCCACAGATACGCAGTATTTT. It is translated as CASSSPRGPSTDTQYF. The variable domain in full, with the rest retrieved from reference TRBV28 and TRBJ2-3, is DVKVTQSSRYLVKRTGEKVFLECVQDMDHENMFWYRQDPGLGLRLIYFSYDVKMKEKGDIPEGYSVSREKKERFSLILESASTNQTSMYLCASSSPRGPSTDTQYFGPGTRLTVL.

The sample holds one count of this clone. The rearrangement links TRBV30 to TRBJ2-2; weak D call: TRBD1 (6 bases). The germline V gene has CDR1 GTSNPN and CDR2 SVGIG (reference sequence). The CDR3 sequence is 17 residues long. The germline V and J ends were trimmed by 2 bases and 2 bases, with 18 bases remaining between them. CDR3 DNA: TGTGCCTGGAGTAAGGGACACCAGATATCTAACACCGGGGAGCTGTTTTTT. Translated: CAWSKGHQISNTGELFF.

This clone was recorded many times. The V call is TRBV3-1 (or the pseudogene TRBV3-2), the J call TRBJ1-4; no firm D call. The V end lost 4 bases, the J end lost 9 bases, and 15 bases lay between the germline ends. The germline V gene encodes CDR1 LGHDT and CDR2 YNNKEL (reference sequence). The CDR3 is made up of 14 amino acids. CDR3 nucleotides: TGTGCCAGCAGCCTCTCGGATGTGGAGAAAAAACTGTTTTTT. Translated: CASSLSDVEKKLFF.

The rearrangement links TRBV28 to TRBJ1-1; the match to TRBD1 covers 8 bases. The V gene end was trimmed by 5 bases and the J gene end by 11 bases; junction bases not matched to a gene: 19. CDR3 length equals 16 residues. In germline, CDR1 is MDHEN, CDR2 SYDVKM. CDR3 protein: CASSHTSAGGDGSAFF. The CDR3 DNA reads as TGTGCCAGCAGTCATACCTCGGCAGGGGGCGATGGGTCGGCTTTCTTT.

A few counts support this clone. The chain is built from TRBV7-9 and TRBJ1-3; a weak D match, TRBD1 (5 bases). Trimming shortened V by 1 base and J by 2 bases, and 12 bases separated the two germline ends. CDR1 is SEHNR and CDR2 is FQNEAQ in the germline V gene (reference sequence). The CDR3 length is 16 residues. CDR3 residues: CASSLGGTLPGNTIYF. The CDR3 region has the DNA TGTGCCAGCAGCTTAGGCGGGACGCTGCCTGGAAACACCATATATTTT.

The CDR3 spells CASSSGLAGGYEQYF. CDR3 DNA sequence: TGTGCCAGCAGCTCCGGACTAGCGGGAGGGTACGAGCAGTACTTC. The chain carries TRBV28 and TRBJ2-7; 15 nucleotides match TRBD2. Germline trimming cut 6 bases from V and 4 bases from J; bases unmatched to any gene: 4. The germline CDR1 and CDR2 sequences are MDHEN and SYDVKM. There are 15 residues in the CDR3.

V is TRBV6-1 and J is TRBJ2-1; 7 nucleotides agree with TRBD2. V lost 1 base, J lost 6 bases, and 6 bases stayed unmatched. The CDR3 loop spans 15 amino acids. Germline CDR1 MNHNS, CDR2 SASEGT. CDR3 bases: TGTGCCAGCAGTGAAGGGGCTAGCGGATTCAATGAGCAGTTCTTC. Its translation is CASSEGASGFNEQFF.

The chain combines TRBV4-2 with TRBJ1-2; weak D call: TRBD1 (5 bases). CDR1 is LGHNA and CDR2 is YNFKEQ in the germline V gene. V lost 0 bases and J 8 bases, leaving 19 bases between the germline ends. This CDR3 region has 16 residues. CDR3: CASSQEERQPFRGYTF. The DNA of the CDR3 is TGTGCCAGCAGCCAAGAGGAGAGACAGCCTTTTAGGGGCTACACCTTC.

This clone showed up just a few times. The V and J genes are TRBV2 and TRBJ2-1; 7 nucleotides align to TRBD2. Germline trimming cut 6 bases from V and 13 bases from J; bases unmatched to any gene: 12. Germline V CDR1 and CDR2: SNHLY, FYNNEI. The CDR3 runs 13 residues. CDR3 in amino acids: CASSAREPTIQFF. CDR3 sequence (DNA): TGTGCCAGCAGCGCGCGGGAGCCTACGATACAGTTCTTC.

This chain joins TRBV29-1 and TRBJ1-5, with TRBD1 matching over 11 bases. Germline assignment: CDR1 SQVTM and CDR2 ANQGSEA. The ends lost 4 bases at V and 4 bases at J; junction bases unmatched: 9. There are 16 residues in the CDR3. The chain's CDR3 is CSVVEVGTGGNQPQHF. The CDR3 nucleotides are TGCAGCGTTGTTGAAGTAGGGACAGGGGGGAATCAGCCCCAGCATTTT.

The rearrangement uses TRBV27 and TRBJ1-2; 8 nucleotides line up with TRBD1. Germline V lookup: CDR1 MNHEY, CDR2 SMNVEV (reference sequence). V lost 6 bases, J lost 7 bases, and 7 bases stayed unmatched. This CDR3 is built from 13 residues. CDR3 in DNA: TGTGCCAGCAGGGACAGGGAGGAGGCTGGCTACACCTTC. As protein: CASRDREEAGYTF.

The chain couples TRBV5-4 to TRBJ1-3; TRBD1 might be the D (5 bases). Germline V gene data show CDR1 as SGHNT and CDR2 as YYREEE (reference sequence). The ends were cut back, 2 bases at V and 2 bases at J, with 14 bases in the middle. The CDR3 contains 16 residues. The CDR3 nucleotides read TGTGCCAGCAGCTTAGACCCGGGGACTGCTGGAAACACCATATATTTT. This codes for CASSLDPGTAGNTIYF.